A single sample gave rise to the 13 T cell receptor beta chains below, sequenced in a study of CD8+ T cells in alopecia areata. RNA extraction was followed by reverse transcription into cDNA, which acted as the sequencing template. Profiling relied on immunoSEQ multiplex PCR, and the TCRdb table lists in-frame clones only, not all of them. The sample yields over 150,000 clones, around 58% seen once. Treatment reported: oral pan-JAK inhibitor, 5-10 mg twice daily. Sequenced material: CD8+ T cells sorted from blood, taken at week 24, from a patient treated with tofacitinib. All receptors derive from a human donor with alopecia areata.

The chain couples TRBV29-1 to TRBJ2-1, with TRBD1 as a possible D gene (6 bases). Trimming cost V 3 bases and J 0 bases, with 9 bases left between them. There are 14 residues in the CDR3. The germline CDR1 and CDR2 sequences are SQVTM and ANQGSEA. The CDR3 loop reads CSVDTGSSYNEQFF. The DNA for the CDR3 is TGCAGCGTTGATACAGGGAGCTCCTACAATGAGCAGTTCTTC.

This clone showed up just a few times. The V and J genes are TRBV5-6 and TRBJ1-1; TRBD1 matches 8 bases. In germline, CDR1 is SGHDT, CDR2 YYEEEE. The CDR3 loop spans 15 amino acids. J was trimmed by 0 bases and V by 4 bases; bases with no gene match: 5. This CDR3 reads CASSNGQGVNTEAFF. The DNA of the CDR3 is TGTGCCAGCAGCAACGGACAGGGAGTGAACACTGAAGCTTTCTTT.

CDR3 region: CASRDRVGYTF. CDR3 coding DNA: TGTGCCAGCAGGGACAGGGTCGGCTACACCTTC. The chain employs TRBV9 and TRBJ1-2; TRBD1 matches at 8 bases. Trimming at V came to 5 bases and at J to 8 bases, leaving 2 bases not matched to a gene. CDR1 and CDR2 from the germline V gene are SGDLS and YYNGEE. The CDR3 consists of 11 residues.

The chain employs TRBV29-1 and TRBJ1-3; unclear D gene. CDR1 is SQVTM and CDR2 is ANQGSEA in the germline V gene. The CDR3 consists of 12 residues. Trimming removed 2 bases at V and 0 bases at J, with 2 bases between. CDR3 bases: TGCAGCGTTGAACACTCTGGAAACACCATATATTTT. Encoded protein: CSVEHSGNTIYF. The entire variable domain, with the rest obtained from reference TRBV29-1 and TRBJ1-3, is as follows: SAVISQKPSRDICQRGTSLTIQCQVDSQVTMMFWYRQQPGQSLTLIATANQGSEATYESGFVIDKFPISRPNLTFSTLTVSNMSPEDSSIYLCSVEHSGNTIYFGEGSWLTVV.

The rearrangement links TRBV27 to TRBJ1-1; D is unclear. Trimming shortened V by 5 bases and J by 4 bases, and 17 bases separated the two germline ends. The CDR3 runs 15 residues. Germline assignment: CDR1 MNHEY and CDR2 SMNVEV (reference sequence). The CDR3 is CASSRYAALGTEAFF. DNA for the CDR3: TGTGCCAGCAGTCGCTATGCGGCGTTGGGCACTGAAGCTTTCTTT.

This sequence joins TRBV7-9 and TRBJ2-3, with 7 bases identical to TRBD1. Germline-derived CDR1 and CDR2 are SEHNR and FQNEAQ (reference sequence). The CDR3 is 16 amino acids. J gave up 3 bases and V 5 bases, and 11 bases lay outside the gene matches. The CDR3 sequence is CASSTRQGRRTDTQYF. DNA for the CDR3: TGTGCCAGCAGCACCAGACAGGGTAGAAGGACAGATACGCAGTATTTT.

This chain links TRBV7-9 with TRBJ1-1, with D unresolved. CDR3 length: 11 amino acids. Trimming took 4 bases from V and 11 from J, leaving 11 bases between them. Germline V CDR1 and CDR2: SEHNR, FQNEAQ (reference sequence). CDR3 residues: CASSWWVGAFF. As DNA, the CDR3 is TGTGCCAGCAGCTGGTGGGTAGGTGCTTTCTTT.

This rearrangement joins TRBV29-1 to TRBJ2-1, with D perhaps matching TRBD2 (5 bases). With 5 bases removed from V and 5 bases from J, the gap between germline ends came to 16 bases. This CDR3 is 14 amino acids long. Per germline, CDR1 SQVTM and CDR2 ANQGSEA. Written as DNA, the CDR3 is TGCAGCGTTACTCGGGGTCTGGGGAACAATGAGCAGTTCTTC. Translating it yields CSVTRGLGNNEQFF.

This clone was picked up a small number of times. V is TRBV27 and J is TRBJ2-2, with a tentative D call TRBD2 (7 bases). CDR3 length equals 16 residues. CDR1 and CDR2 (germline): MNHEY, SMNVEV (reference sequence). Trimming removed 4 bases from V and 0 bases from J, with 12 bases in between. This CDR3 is CASSSWGGPNTGELFF. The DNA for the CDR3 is TGTGCCAGCAGTTCTTGGGGGGGGCCGAACACCGGGGAGCTGTTTTTT.

The DNA of the CDR3 is TGTGCTAGTGGTTTGAATCCAGATACGCAGTATTTT. Its translation: CASGLNPDTQYF. The V and J genes are TRBV12-5 and TRBJ2-3; D ambiguous. V was clipped by 2 bases and J by 4 bases, with 4 bases between them. The CDR3 consists of 12 residues. CDR1 is LGHNT, CDR2 FRNRAP, per germline.

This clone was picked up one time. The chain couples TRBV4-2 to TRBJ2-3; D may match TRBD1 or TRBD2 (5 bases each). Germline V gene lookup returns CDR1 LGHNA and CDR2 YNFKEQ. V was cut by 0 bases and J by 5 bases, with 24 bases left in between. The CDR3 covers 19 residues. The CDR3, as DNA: TGTGCCAGCAGCCAAGATCGAGGGACGGGGCTGCGGCCGATAGATACGCAGTATTTT. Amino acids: CASSQDRGTGLRPIDTQYF.

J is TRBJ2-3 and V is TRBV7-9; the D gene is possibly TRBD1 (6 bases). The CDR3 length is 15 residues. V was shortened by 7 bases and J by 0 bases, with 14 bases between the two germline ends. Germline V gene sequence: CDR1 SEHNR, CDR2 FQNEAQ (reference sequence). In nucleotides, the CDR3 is TGTGCCAGCACCGGCCGGCAGGGGAGCACAGATACGCAGTATTTT. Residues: CASTGRQGSTDTQYF.

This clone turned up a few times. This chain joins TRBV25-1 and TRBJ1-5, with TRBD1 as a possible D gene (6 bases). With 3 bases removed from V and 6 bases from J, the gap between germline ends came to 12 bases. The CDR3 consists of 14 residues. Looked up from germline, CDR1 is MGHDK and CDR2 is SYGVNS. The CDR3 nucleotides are TGTGCCAGCAGTGATAGACAGGCGCGTCAGCCCCAGCATTTT. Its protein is CASSDRQARQPQHF. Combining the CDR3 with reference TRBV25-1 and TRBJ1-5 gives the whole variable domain EADIYQTPRYLVIGTGKKITLECSQTMGHDKMYWYQQDPGMELHLIHYSYGVNSTEKGDLSSESTVSRIRTEHFPLTLESARPSHTSQYLCASSDRQARQPQHFGDGTRLSIL.